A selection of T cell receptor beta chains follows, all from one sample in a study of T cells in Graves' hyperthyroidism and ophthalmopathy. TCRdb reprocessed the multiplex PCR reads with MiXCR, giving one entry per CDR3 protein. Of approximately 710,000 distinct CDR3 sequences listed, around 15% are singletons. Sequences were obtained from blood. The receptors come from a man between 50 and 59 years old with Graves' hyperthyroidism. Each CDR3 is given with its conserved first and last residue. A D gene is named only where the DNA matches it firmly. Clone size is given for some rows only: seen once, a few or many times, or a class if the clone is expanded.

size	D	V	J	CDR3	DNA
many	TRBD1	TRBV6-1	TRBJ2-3	CASSETGVTDTQYF	TGTGCCAGCAGTGAAACAGGGGTCACAGATACGCAGTATTTT
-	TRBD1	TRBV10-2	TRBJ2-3	CASRPGQGGDTQYF	TGCGCCAGCAGACCCGGACAGGGTGGGGATACGCAGTATTTT
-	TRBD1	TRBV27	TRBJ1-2	CASSLYRGAYGYTF	TGTGCCAGCAGTTTATACAGGGGCGCCTATGGCTACACCTTC
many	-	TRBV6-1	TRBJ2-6	CASSPPLGANVLTF	TGTGCCAGCAGTCCCCCGCTTGGGGCCAACGTCCTGACTTTC
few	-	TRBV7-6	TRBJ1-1	CASKPGGPNTEAFF	TGTGCCAGCAAACCGGGGGGGCCGAACACTGAAGCTTTCTTT
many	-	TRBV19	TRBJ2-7	CASSIRVGSYEQYF	TGTGCCAGTAGTATCCGGGTTGGCAGCTACGAGCAGTACTTC
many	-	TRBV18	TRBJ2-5	CASSPVEETQYF	TGTGCCAGCTCCCCAGTTGAAGAGACCCAGTACTTC
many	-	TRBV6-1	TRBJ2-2	CATQDFPTGELFF	TGTGCCACTCAGGACTTCCCCACCGGGGAGCTGTTTTTT
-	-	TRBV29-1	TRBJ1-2	CSVEDAWVFGYTF	TGCAGCGTTGAAGATGCATGGGTGTTCGGCTACACCTTC
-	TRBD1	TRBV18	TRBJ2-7	CASSPTGGGQYF	TGTGCCAGCTCACCGACAGGGGGAGGGCAGTACTTC
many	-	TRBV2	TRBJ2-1	CASSALRERTYNEQFF	TGTGCCAGCAGTGCTTTGCGGGAACGTACCTACAATGAGCAGTTCTTC
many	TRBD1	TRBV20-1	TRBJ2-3	CSATSGTGWEDTQYF	TGCAGTGCCACGTCGGGGACAGGGTGGGAAGATACGCAGTATTTT
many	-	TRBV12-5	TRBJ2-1	CASGLVRGEQFF	TGTGCTAGTGGTTTGGTACGGGGTGAGCAGTTCTTC